What follows are 27 T cell receptor beta chains derived from one specimen sequenced in a study of T-cell reconstitution after alpha-beta-depleted transplantation in children (dated by TCRdb to the mid-2010s). The library was built by means of PCR. TCRdb records Illumina HiSeq 2500 as the sequencer. To normalize quantification of the TCRbeta repertoire, the TCR libraries were built with molecular barcoding that relied on unique molecular identifiers. TCRdb ran its own pipeline on the public reads, namely fastp trimming at Q25 and MiXCR clone calling, and kept in-frame beta chains. Rows merge per CDR3 protein into single entries with the most common DNA and genes. Recorded for this sample are about 610,000 distinct CDR3 sequences; over 9.5% of them occurred a single time. The ten largest account for approximately 4.1% of the sample. Source: PBMCs from the stem cell graft donor, taken from the stem cell graft. These TCRs come from a human donor who donated a stem cell graft to a child with acute myeloid leukemia.

This clonotype turned up a few times. The V gene is TRBV29-1, the J gene TRBJ2-7; 7 bases map to TRBD2. The trim removed 4 bases at V and 2 bases at J, leaving 5 bases unmatched. CDR1 is SQVTM and CDR2 is ANQGSEA in the germline V gene. This CDR3 spans 13 amino acids. This CDR3 reads CSVGTRVAYEQYF. For the CDR3, the DNA is TGCAGCGTTGGGACTAGAGTCGCCTACGAGCAGTACTTC.

This chain connects TRBV11-1 to TRBJ1-1, with 7 bases matching TRBD1. This CDR3 is 18 amino acids long. The V gene's germline CDR1 is SGHAT and CDR2 FQDESV (reference sequence). V was clipped by 1 base and J by 4 bases; unmatched bases: 15. Here the CDR3 reads CASSLVRLTGVLGTEAFF. CDR3 DNA: TGTGCCAGCAGCTTAGTTCGATTAACAGGGGTCTTGGGCACTGAAGCTTTCTTT.

This clonotype showed up just a few times. This chain links TRBV29-1 with TRBJ2-1, with TRBD2 identical over 13 bases. Losses at the gene ends were 4 bases for V and 7 bases for J; bases not matched to a gene: 7. This CDR3 has 15 amino acids. CDR1 is SQVTM and CDR2 is ANQGSEA in the germline V gene. For the CDR3, the DNA is TGCAGCGTTGCTCGGACTAGCGGGAGAGGGAATGAGCAGTTCTTC. Its translation: CSVARTSGRGNEQFF.

The V call is TRBV7-9, the J call TRBJ2-6; D gene uncertain. V was trimmed by 6 bases and J by 4 bases, leaving 13 bases between them. CDR1 and CDR2 from the germline V gene are SEHNR and FQNEAQ (reference sequence). This CDR3 region has 15 residues. The CDR3 DNA reads as TGTGCCAGCAGGTCCCCAGGTCCCGGGGCCAACGTCCTGACTTTC. Its translation: CASRSPGPGANVLTF.

V usage is TRBV4-2 and J usage is TRBJ2-2; 7 bases agree with TRBD2. The V gene end was trimmed by 2 bases and the J gene end by 5 bases; junction bases not matched to a gene: 11. Germline V gene lookup returns CDR1 LGHNA and CDR2 YNFKEQ. The CDR3 runs to 17 residues. CDR3 DNA sequence: TGTGCCAGCAGCCAAAAGACGGCGGGAGAATATACCGGGGAGCTGTTTTTT. It codes for CASSQKTAGEYTGELFF.

This clonotype was seen ten or more times. The V and J genes are TRBV2 and TRBJ2-7; D ambiguous. Germline loops: CDR1 SNHLY, CDR2 FYNNEI. The CDR3 is made up of 11 amino acids. The ends were cut back, 1 base at V and 10 bases at J, with 8 bases in the middle. CDR3: CASSEEISQYF. DNA of the CDR3: TGTGCCAGCAGTGAAGAGATTTCCCAGTACTTC.

The chain has TRBV5-1 and TRBJ2-5; unclear D gene. The germline V and J ends were trimmed by 0 bases and 1 base, with 7 bases remaining between them. The germline V gene has CDR1 SGHRS and CDR2 YFSETQ. This CDR3 contains 14 residues. The CDR3 sequence is CASSLASTQETQYF. The CDR3 DNA reads TGCGCCAGCAGCTTGGCCTCTACCCAAGAGACCCAGTACTTC.

The table lists this clonotype with many counts. The chain is built from TRBV7-2 and TRBJ2-4, with 11 bases identical to TRBD2. This CDR3 has 17 amino acids. In germline, CDR1 is SGHTA, CDR2 FQGNSA. V dropped 4 bases and J dropped 0; count of bases not matched to a gene: 5. The CDR3 DNA reads TGTGCCAGCAGCTCCCTAGCGGGAGGAGGAGCCAAAAACATTCAGTACTTC. It specifies CASSSLAGGGAKNIQYF.

V and J are TRBV6-1 and TRBJ1-6; tentative D call: TRBD1 (6 bases). The CDR3 contains 14 residues. CDR1 and CDR2 from the germline V gene are MNHNS and SASEGT. V shed 10 bases and J shed 7 bases, with 17 bases lying between them. The CDR3 nucleotides are TGTGCCACCCGAACCGGGACACTGAATTCACCCCTCCACTTT. Protein: CATRTGTLNSPLHF.

This clonotype was found a few times. The chain joins TRBV29-1 to TRBJ1-2; no clear D gene. Trimming shortened V by 3 bases and J by 0 bases, and 5 bases separated the two germline ends. The CDR3 is 12 amino acids. Germline CDR1 reads SQVTM; CDR2 reads ANQGSEA. The CDR3 DNA is TGCAGCGTTGAGGAGACTAACTATGGCTACACCTTC. Amino acid sequence: CSVEETNYGYTF.

This clonotype was counted many times. The J gene is TRBJ2-6, the V gene TRBV5-6; no clear D gene. From germline, CDR1 is SGHDT and CDR2 YYEEEE. The germline V and J ends were trimmed by 6 bases and 0 bases, with 7 bases remaining between them. CDR3 size: 14 residues. The CDR3, as DNA: TGTGCCAGCACCGGTGCCTCTGGGGCCAACGTCCTGACTTTC. As protein: CASTGASGANVLTF.

This clonotype has just a few counts. The V call is TRBV29-1, the J call TRBJ1-5; 7 bases match TRBD1. The CDR3 consists of 13 residues. The germline V gene has CDR1 SQVTM and CDR2 ANQGSEA. V gave up 8 bases and J gave up 1 base; unmatched junction bases: 5. The CDR3 nucleotides read TGCAGCATACAGACAGGGAGCAATCAGCCCCAGCATTTT. Translating it yields CSIQTGSNQPQHF.

This clonotype was recorded many times. The chain employs TRBV6-5 and TRBJ2-7, with 8 positions matching TRBD1. The V gene end was trimmed by 6 bases and the J gene end by 5 bases; junction bases not matched to a gene: 3. The germline V gene encodes CDR1 MNHEY and CDR2 SVGAGI. CDR3 length equals 12 residues. DNA for the CDR3: TGTGCCAGCAGCCTGGACAGGGACGAGCAGTACTTC. It is translated as CASSLDRDEQYF.

The chain has TRBV28 and TRBJ1-4; no clear D gene. The CDR3 totals 17 residues. Germline loops: CDR1 MDHEN, CDR2 SYDVKM. V was trimmed by 3 bases and J by 8 bases, leaving 22 bases between them. The CDR3 sequence: CASSFWEIEGLKEKLFF. CDR3 DNA sequence: TGTGCCAGCAGTTTCTGGGAGATAGAGGGCCTAAAAGAAAAACTGTTTTTT.

The chain couples TRBV7-2 to TRBJ2-7; 9 bases map to TRBD1. In germline, CDR1 is SGHTA, CDR2 FQGNSA. The V gene end was trimmed by 4 bases and the J gene end by 6 bases; junction bases not matched to a gene: 10. This CDR3 contains 15 residues. The CDR3 DNA sequence: TGTGCCAGCAGCTATTATGGGACAGGGTACCCCGAGCAGTACTTC. Amino acids: CASSYYGTGYPEQYF.

This clonotype was observed many times. The CDR3 is CASIKDYHNEQFF. The CDR3 DNA follows: TGTGCCAGCATTAAGGACTACCACAATGAGCAGTTCTTC. V gene TRBV2 combines with J gene TRBJ2-1; D is perhaps TRBD2 (6 bases). V shed 7 bases and J shed 5 bases, with 12 bases lying between them. CDR1 and CDR2 (germline): SNHLY, FYNNEI. This CDR3 has 13 amino acids.

This clonotype was seen ten or more times. V is TRBV5-1 and J is TRBJ2-3, with D perhaps matching TRBD2 (6 bases). Germline V gives CDR1 SGHRS, CDR2 YFSETQ. The length of the CDR3 is 17 residues. V lost 0 bases, J lost 2 bases, and 16 bases lay in between. The CDR3 coding sequence is TGCGCCAGCAGCTTGGGATTGGGGGGAAGTCTCACAGATACGCAGTATTTT. Its translation is CASSLGLGGSLTDTQYF.

The table lists this clonotype with a few counts. CDR3 sequence: CASSASGSEFMNEQFF. CDR3 nucleotide sequence: TGTGCCAGCAGCGCTAGCGGGAGTGAGTTTATGAATGAGCAGTTCTTC. This rearrangement joins TRBV5-6 to TRBJ2-1; TRBD2 aligns across 10 bases. Looked up from germline, CDR1 is SGHDT and CDR2 is YYEEEE. Losses at the gene ends were 4 bases for V and 7 bases for J; bases not matched to a gene: 11. CDR3 length: 16 amino acids.

This clonotype was counted at least ten times. The V call is TRBV7-2, the J call TRBJ1-5, with D unclear. This CDR3 region has 13 residues. Per the germline V gene, CDR1 is SGHTA and CDR2 is FQGNSA. V lost 1 base to trimming and J lost 5 bases, with 6 bases between them. Written as DNA, the CDR3 is TGTGCCAGCAGCTTAGATCTCGATCAGCCCCAGCATTTT. Translating gives CASSLDLDQPQHF. The full variable domain, its missing parts supplied by reference TRBV7-2 and TRBJ1-5, is GAGVSQSPSNKVTEKGKDVELRCDPISGHTALYWYRQSLGQGLEFLIYFQGNSAPDKSGLPSDRFSAERTGGSVSTLTIQRTQQEDSAVYLCASSLDLDQPQHFGDGTRLSIL.

This clonotype was seen a few times. For the CDR3, the DNA is TGTGCCAGCAGCTTAGAACCCGAAGGTGAGCAGTTCTTC. Translated, it gives CASSLEPEGEQFF. V usage is TRBV11-1 and J usage is TRBJ2-1; D unclear. The CDR3 has 13 amino acids. With 1 base removed from V and 9 bases from J, the gap between germline ends came to 10 bases. Germline-derived CDR1 and CDR2 are SGHAT and FQDESV (reference sequence).

This clonotype was seen many times. Written as DNA, the CDR3 is TGTGCCAGCAGTTACTCAAGGGGCGATTCTAACACTGAAGCTTTCTTT. Translating gives CASSYSRGDSNTEAFF. The V gene is TRBV6-5, the J gene TRBJ1-1, with D possibly being TRBD1 (5 bases). Trimming took off 0 bases at V and 2 bases at J, with 13 bases between the two ends. The CDR3 loop spans 16 amino acids. Germline CDR1 and CDR2: MNHEY and SVGAGI.

This clonotype was detected ten times or more. The V call is TRBV20-1, the J call TRBJ2-1, with D perhaps matching TRBD2 (6 bases). Germline CDR1 reads DFQATT; CDR2 reads SNEGSKA (reference sequence). This CDR3 has 15 amino acids. Trimming pared 6 bases from V and 1 base from J, leaving 16 bases between. The CDR3 here is CSAFPGGASYNEQFF. The CDR3 region has the DNA TGCAGTGCCTTCCCAGGAGGGGCTTCCTACAATGAGCAGTTCTTC.

Details on this clonotype: This may stem from a read error, because a much larger clone lies one nucleotide away. The rearrangement links TRBV29-1 to TRBJ2-2, with TRBD1 matching 7 bases. The germline V gene encodes CDR1 SQVTM and CDR2 ANQGSEA. This CDR3 is built from 14 residues. The CDR3 here is CSVGQGTNIGELFF. The CDR3 DNA reads as TGCAGCGTTGGACAGGGAACAAACATCGGGGAGCTGTTTTTT.

This clonotype was detected only a few times. The rearrangement links TRBV7-9 to TRBJ2-1; 10 nucleotides agree with TRBD2. The germline gives CDR1 SEHNR, CDR2 FQNEAQ (reference sequence). CDR3 length: 17 amino acids. Trimming took 3 bases from V and 4 from J; bases not matched to a gene: 9. This CDR3 is CASSFGSLAGAYNEQFF. DNA for the CDR3: TGTGCCAGCAGCTTCGGATCCCTAGCGGGAGCTTACAATGAGCAGTTCTTC.

The table lists this clonotype with many counts. The rearrangement joins TRBV6-2 or TRBV6-3 to TRBJ1-1; D is ambiguous. CDR3 length: 13 amino acids. Between the trimmed V and J ends, which lost 6 bases and 5 bases, there was a span of 13 bases. Looked up from germline, CDR1 is MNHEY and CDR2 is SVGEGT. DNA of the CDR3: TGTGCCAGCAGCGTCCAGGTGAGGACTGAAGCTTTCTTT. This encodes CASSVQVRTEAFF.

This clonotype was observed a handful of times. The genes are TRBV11-1 and TRBJ2-6; D is ambiguous. The CDR3 runs 19 residues. Trimming took 2 bases from V and 1 from J, leaving 18 bases between them. CDR1 and CDR2 (germline): SGHAT, FQDESV (reference sequence). Written as DNA, the CDR3 is TGTGCCAGCAGCTTAAGTGGTTCCTACGGATCTTCTGGGGCCAACGTCCTGACTTTC. Translated: CASSLSGSYGSSGANVLTF.

This clonotype was recorded at least ten times. This chain uses TRBV29-1 with TRBJ2-1, with D maybe TRBD1 (7 bases). V was trimmed by 0 bases and J by 5 bases, leaving 20 bases between them. The CDR3 totals 17 residues. Germline-derived CDR1 and CDR2 are SQVTM and ANQGSEA. CDR3 bases: TGCAGCGTTGAAGATCCCCTACAGGGGAGGAGTGACAATGAGCAGTTCTTC. This gives the protein CSVEDPLQGRSDNEQFF.